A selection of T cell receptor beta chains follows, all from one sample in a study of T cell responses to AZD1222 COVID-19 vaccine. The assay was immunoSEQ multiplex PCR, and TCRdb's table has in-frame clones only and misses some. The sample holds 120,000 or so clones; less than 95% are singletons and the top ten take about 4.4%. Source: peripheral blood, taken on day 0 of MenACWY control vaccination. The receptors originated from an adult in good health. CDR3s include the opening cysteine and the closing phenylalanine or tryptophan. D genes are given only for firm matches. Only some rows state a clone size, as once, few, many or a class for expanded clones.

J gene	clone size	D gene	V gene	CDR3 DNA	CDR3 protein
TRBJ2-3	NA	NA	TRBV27	TGTGCCAGCAGTTTATCGACAGCCTCGGTTACGCAGTATTTT	CASSLSTASVTQYF
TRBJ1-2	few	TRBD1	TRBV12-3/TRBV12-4	TGTGCCAGCAGTTACCGGACAGGGGGAGGCTACACCTTC	CASSYRTGGGYTF
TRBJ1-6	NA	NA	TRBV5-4	TGTGCCAGCGGGGCAGGTGATTCACCCCTCCACTTT	CASGAGDSPLHF
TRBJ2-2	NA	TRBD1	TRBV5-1	TGCGCCAGCAGCTCTGGACAGGTCACCGGGGAGCTGTTTTTT	CASSSGQVTGELFF
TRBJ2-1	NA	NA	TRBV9	TGTGCCAGCAGCTTACCCAGGGGTGCCTCCTACAATGAGCAGTTCTTC	CASSLPRGASYNEQFF
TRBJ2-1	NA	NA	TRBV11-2	TGTGCCAGCAGCTTAGATCGCAATGAGCAGTTCTTC	CASSLDRNEQFF
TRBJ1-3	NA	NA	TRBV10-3	TGTGCCATCAGTGAGTCTTCAGGAGGCAGCTCTGGAAACACCATATATTTT	CAISESSGGSSGNTIYF
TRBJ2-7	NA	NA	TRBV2	TGTGCCAGCAGTGAACGGATCTACGAGCAGTACTTC	CASSERIYEQYF
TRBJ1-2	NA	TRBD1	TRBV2	TGTGCCAGCAGTGAGAGGGGACAGAACTATGGCTACACCTTC	CASSERGQNYGYTF
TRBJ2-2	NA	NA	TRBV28	TGTGCCAGCAGTTTAGTAAGGCGTACAGGGACCGGGGAGCTGTTTTTT	CASSLVRRTGTGELFF
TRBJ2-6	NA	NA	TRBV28	TGTGCCAGCAGTTTCTTTTGGGACTCTGGGGCCAACGTCCTGACTTTC	CASSFFWDSGANVLTF
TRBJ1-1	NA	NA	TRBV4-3	TGCGCCAGCAGCCAAGATGTAGTGGGGGACGGAATGAACACTGAAGCTTTCTTT	CASSQDVVGDGMNTEAFF
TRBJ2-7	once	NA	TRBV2	TGTGCCAGCAGTCCGGGGCGGGAGCAGTACTTC	CASSPGREQYF
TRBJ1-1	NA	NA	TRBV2	TGTGCCAGCAATCCTTCAGGGAAAGCTTTCTTT	CASNPSGKAFF
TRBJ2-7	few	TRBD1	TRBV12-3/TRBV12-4	TGTGCCAGCAGTCCTGGGACAGCCTACGAGCAGTACTTC	CASSPGTAYEQYF